The T cell receptor beta chain under discussion was sequenced for a study of blood T cell repertoires in COVID-19. As for the study in general: In each case, the material was cDNA or gDNA derived from T cells, B-cell-depleted T cells, or PBMCs.

Per the original methods: It was from reference gene primer amplification that nucleated cell counts were estimated. Clones were read by immunoSEQ multiplex PCR, and TCRdb kept only the in-frame ones, dropping some. The V and J calls and the clone size are those of that table, but D and trimming were determined from the DNA. Counted here are under 450,000 clones, roughly 87% occurring once; the ten biggest clones make up under 3%. Recruitment covered roughly 22 US areas and drew participants whose ages spanned about 18 to 89 years. Cohort 3 donors counted as recovered after two negative PCRs, clearance, or resolved symptoms. Germline-derived CDR1 and CDR2 are SGHKS and YYEKEE (reference sequence). The CDR3 contains 14 residues. The V end was cut by 0 bases, the J end by 7 bases, with 11 bases between.

The sequence was collected from a woman aged 25-40 years who had recovered from COVID-19. Material: PBMCs or T cells enriched from blood (not recorded which). V is TRBV5-5 and J is TRBJ1-5; D is unclear. Here the CDR3 reads CASSLGWVGQPQHF. DNA of the CDR3: TGTGCCAGCAGCTTGGGGTGGGTCGGGCAGCCCCAGCATTTT.